This passage covers 28 T cell receptor beta chains from one sample sequenced in a study of neurological immune-mediated disorders. TCRdb called the 5' RACE reads again in MiXCR, with one record for every CDR3 protein. The sample has about 95,000 distinct CDR3 sequences, roughly 3.5% seen once; the top ten hold around 6%. Source material: PBMCs. Receptors were obtained from a woman aged 18-35 years with multiple sclerosis.

This clonotype was seen at least ten times. The gene calls are TRBV19 and TRBJ2-3; D remains unclear. This CDR3 region has 14 residues. Trimming cost V 0 bases and J 0 bases, with 4 bases left between them. In germline, CDR1 is LNHDA, CDR2 SQIVND (reference sequence). The CDR3 reads CASSIDRSTDTQYF. DNA of the CDR3: TGTGCCAGTAGTATAGATCGGAGCACAGATACGCAGTATTTT.

This clonotype was seen many times. The chain combines TRBV15 with TRBJ2-3; 8 nucleotides align to TRBD2. Germline V lookup: CDR1 LNHNV, CDR2 YYDKDF (reference sequence). The CDR3 consists of 16 residues. J gave up 1 base and V 1 base, and 4 bases lay outside the gene matches. CDR3 DNA: TGTGCCACCAGCAGAGGAGCGGGAGTCCGCACAGATACGCAGTATTTT. It specifies CATSRGAGVRTDTQYF.

In this sample, this clonotype turned up many times. The CDR3 DNA is TGTGCCAGCAGCAATACAGGGAAAGAAGAGACCCAGTACTTC. Protein sequence: CASSNTGKEETQYF. The chain combines TRBV3-1 with TRBJ2-5; possibly TRBD1 for D (6 bases). This CDR3 contains 14 residues. V shed 5 bases and J shed 3 bases, with 13 bases lying between them. Germline V gene data show CDR1 as LGHDT and CDR2 as YNNKEL (reference sequence).

At least ten counts were recorded for this clonotype. V gene TRBV12-3 or TRBV12-4 combines with J gene TRBJ2-6, with a weak D call TRBD2 (6 bases). Trimming shortened V by 1 base and J by 0 bases, and 16 bases separated the two germline ends. The CDR3 extends over 19 amino acids. The CDR3 loop reads CASSLDKGGVSSGANVLTF. CDR3 sequence (DNA): TGTGCCAGCAGTTTAGATAAGGGCGGGGTGTCCTCTGGGGCCAACGTCCTGACTTTC.

This clonotype was counted many times. This chain connects TRBV27 to TRBJ1-5; maybe TRBD1 (6 bases). Trimming cost V 3 bases and J 0 bases, with 9 bases left between them. Germline V gives CDR1 MNHEY, CDR2 SMNVEV (reference sequence). The CDR3 covers 15 residues. The CDR3 is CASSFSGVSNQPQHF. In nucleotides, the CDR3 is TGTGCCAGCAGTTTTTCAGGGGTTAGCAATCAGCCCCAGCATTTT.

This clonotype was observed at least ten times. This sequence joins TRBV6-6 and TRBJ2-5; unclear D gene. This CDR3 spans 13 amino acids. The germline V gene encodes CDR1 MNHNY and CDR2 SVGAGI (reference sequence). Trimming stripped 2 bases from V and 5 bases from J, with 9 bases between. The CDR3 sequence: CASSYGSTETQYF. DNA for the CDR3: TGTGCCAGCAGTTACGGCTCCACGGAGACCCAGTACTTC.

Many counts were recorded for this clonotype. The chain couples TRBV28 to TRBJ2-3, with D possibly TRBD2 on 6 matching bases. Per germline, CDR1 MDHEN and CDR2 SYDVKM. The CDR3 length is 17 residues. V lost 1 base, J lost 1 base, and 15 bases lay in between. The CDR3 reads CASSLFGLASGTDTQYF. The CDR3 DNA sequence: TGTGCCAGCAGTTTATTCGGTCTAGCTAGCGGCACAGATACGCAGTATTTT.

In its sample, this clonotype was seen many times. This chain joins TRBV7-9 and TRBJ1-5; 8 nucleotides agree with TRBD1. CDR1 SEHNR and CDR2 FQNEAQ come from the germline V gene (reference sequence). The J segment lost 7 bases and the V segment lost 5 bases, leaving 10 bases of the junction unmatched. The CDR3 contains 15 residues. The CDR3 spells CASSPGTGLGQPQHF. The CDR3 DNA sequence: TGTGCCAGCAGCCCCGGGACAGGTTTAGGGCAGCCCCAGCATTTT.

This clonotype was observed a handful of times. The V and J genes are TRBV5-1 and TRBJ2-3; possible D gene TRBD2, 6 bases. The V gene's germline CDR1 is SGHRS and CDR2 YFSETQ. Trimming removed 0 bases from V and 2 bases from J, with 13 bases in between. The CDR3 has 16 residues. CDR3 DNA sequence: TGCGCCAGCAGCTTGGAGGGTAGCGGATACACAGATACGCAGTATTTT. Translating it yields CASSLEGSGYTDTQYF. The variable domain in full, with the rest retrieved from reference TRBV5-1 and TRBJ2-3, is KAGVTQTPRYLIKTRGQQVTLSCSPISGHRSVSWYQQTPGQGLQFLFEYFSETQRNKGNFPGRFSGRQFSNSRSEMNVSTLELGDSALYLCASSLEGSGYTDTQYFGPGTRLTVL.

This clonotype was recorded at least ten times. The genes are TRBV20-1 and TRBJ2-7; 9 positions agree with TRBD2. Germline trimming cut 7 bases from V and 1 base from J; bases unmatched to any gene: 14. CDR1 and CDR2 (germline): DFQATT, SNEGSKA (reference sequence). The CDR3 runs 16 residues. The CDR3 coding sequence is TGCAGTGTTAGCCATGATCGGACTAGCGCTTCCTACGAGCAGTACTTC. Protein product: CSVSHDRTSASYEQYF.

There are many counts of this clonotype. The chain links TRBV20-1 to TRBJ1-2; D is perhaps TRBD1 (6 bases). The germline CDR1 and CDR2 sequences are DFQATT and SNEGSKA (reference sequence). Trimming took off 3 bases at V and 4 bases at J, with 9 bases between the two ends. The CDR3 spans 12 residues. CDR3 in amino acids: CSASRDIYGYTF. The CDR3 coding sequence is TGCAGTGCTAGTCGGGACATCTATGGCTACACCTTC.

This clonotype was seen repeatedly, ten times or more. The genes are TRBV6-6 and TRBJ1-3; 10 bases line up with TRBD1. Germline-derived CDR1 and CDR2 are MNHNY and SVGAGI (reference sequence). J lost 0 bases, V lost 5 bases, and 7 bases had no gene match. The CDR3 sequence is 17 residues long. CDR3 region: CASSPGTGDPSGNTIYF. The CDR3 DNA sequence: TGTGCCAGCAGTCCCGGGACAGGGGATCCCTCTGGAAACACCATATATTTT.

This clonotype appeared many times. The chain links TRBV6-5 to TRBJ1-5, with TRBD1 as a possible D gene (6 bases). The CDR3 is 14 residues long. V was shortened by 4 bases and J by 6 bases, with 13 bases between the two germline ends. Germline loops: CDR1 MNHEY, CDR2 SVGAGI. CDR3 coding DNA: TGTGCCAGCAGTTCAACAGGGTGGGGTCAGCCCCAGCATTTT. It yields the protein CASSSTGWGQPQHF.

This clonotype was seen ten or more times. V gene TRBV7-2 combines with J gene TRBJ2-1, with D tentatively TRBD2 (5 bases). This CDR3 has 18 amino acids. CDR1 is SGHTA, CDR2 FQGNSA, per germline. Trimming took off 0 bases at V and 0 bases at J, with 15 bases between the two ends. The CDR3 nucleotides are TGTGCCAGCAGCTTAGCGCCCCTTACTAGGAGCTCCTACAATGAGCAGTTCTTC. As protein: CASSLAPLTRSSYNEQFF.

This clonotype showed up many times. V is TRBV27 and J is TRBJ1-5; no definite D call. CDR1 and CDR2 (germline): MNHEY, SMNVEV (reference sequence). The V and J ends lost 1 base and 7 bases respectively, with 8 bases between them. The CDR3 has 13 amino acids. CDR3 DNA: TGTGCCAGCAGTTTATGGGGAGGACAGCCCCAGCATTTT. Protein: CASSLWGGQPQHF.

This clonotype was seen repeatedly, ten times or more. This sequence joins TRBV5-1 and TRBJ1-1; TRBD1 matches 8 bases. This CDR3 is 14 amino acids long. After removal of 4 bases from V and 4 bases from J, the junction contained 6 bases not matched to a gene. Germline V gene data show CDR1 as SGHRS and CDR2 as YFSETQ. This CDR3 reads CASSRGQALTEAFF. DNA for the CDR3: TGCGCCAGCAGCCGGGGACAGGCCCTCACTGAAGCTTTCTTT.

This clonotype has a count of ten or more. The chain has TRBV5-5 and TRBJ1-1; a possible D gene is TRBD1 (5 bases). The germline V gene encodes CDR1 SGHKS and CDR2 YYEKEE (reference sequence). CDR3 length: 11 residues. Trimming left V 5 bases short and J 6 bases short, with 8 bases between. The CDR3 coding sequence is TGTGCCAGCAGAACGGGGGCTGAAGCTTTCTTT. Its translation: CASRTGAEAFF.

This clonotype was detected ten times or more. The V and J genes are TRBV5-1 and TRBJ1-4; 8 nucleotides match TRBD1. The CDR3 length is 16 residues. The V segment lost 4 bases and the J segment 7 bases; nucleotides outside the gene matches: 12. Germline CDR1 is SGHRS and CDR2 is YFSETQ. The CDR3 protein is CASSADGQGNAEKLFF. The CDR3 bases are TGCGCCAGCAGCGCGGACGGACAGGGTAATGCTGAAAAACTGTTTTTT.

This clonotype was observed many times. V usage is TRBV12-3 or TRBV12-4 and J usage is TRBJ1-1; 11 bases are shared with TRBD1. The CDR3 loop spans 17 amino acids. The J segment lost 1 base and the V segment lost 5 bases, leaving 9 bases of the junction unmatched. The CDR3 protein is CASSRGQGVLGNTEAFF. As DNA, the CDR3 is TGTGCCAGCAGTCGGGGACAGGGGGTTTTAGGGAACACTGAAGCTTTCTTT.

This clonotype appeared many times. This rearrangement joins TRBV20-1 to TRBJ2-2; 7 bases line up with TRBD1. The CDR3 is 16 amino acids. Germline lookup yields CDR1 DFQATT and CDR2 SNEGSKA (reference sequence). V lost 0 bases to trimming and J lost 4 bases; unmatched junction nucleotides: 8. The DNA of the CDR3 is TGCAGTGCTAGAGAAGGGGGCGGGTCGGTCACCGGGGAGCTGTTTTTT. Its protein is CSAREGGGSVTGELFF.

This clonotype was detected ten times or more. This chain connects TRBV9 to TRBJ2-1, with 8 bases aligning to TRBD1. The CDR3 extends over 14 amino acids. V was pared by 0 bases and J by 7 bases, with 3 bases of the junction left unmatched. Per the germline V gene, CDR1 is SGDLS and CDR2 is YYNGEE. The CDR3 protein is CASSVEHRGNEQFF. As DNA, the CDR3 is TGTGCCAGCAGCGTAGAGCACAGGGGGAATGAGCAGTTCTTC. The complete variable domain, with remaining parts taken from reference TRBV9 and TRBJ2-1, reads DSGVTQTPKHLITATGQRVTLRCSPRSGDLSVYWYQQSLDQGLQFLIQYYNGEERAKGNILERFSAQQFPDLHSELNLSSLELGDSALYFCASSVEHRGNEQFFGPGTRLTVL.

The table lists this clonotype with many counts. V usage is TRBV29-1 and J usage is TRBJ2-1; D tentatively reads TRBD1 or TRBD2 (5 bases each). The CDR3 runs to 14 residues. Germline V gene data show CDR1 as SQVTM and CDR2 as ANQGSEA. Between the trimmed V and J ends, which lost 6 bases and 5 bases, there was a span of 17 bases. CDR3 sequence reads: CSVPGPRIHNEQFF. CDR3 nucleotides: TGCAGCGTCCCGGGACCTCGGATCCACAATGAGCAGTTCTTC.

This clonotype was observed at least ten times. V usage is TRBV20-1 and J usage is TRBJ1-1; D ambiguous. The CDR3 has 14 amino acids. V lost 0 bases, J lost 4 bases, and 12 bases lay in between. CDR1 DFQATT and CDR2 SNEGSKA come from the germline V gene (reference sequence). The CDR3: CSARDGHIPTEAFF. The CDR3 coding sequence is TGCAGTGCTAGAGATGGGCATATCCCCACTGAAGCTTTCTTT.

The table lists this clonotype with many counts. The chain uses TRBV12-3 or TRBV12-4 and TRBJ1-4, with D perhaps TRBD1 (5 bases). CDR3 length: 15 amino acids. V was trimmed by 6 bases and J by 2 bases, leaving 13 bases between them. CDR3 sequence (DNA): TGTGCCAGCAGGACCGAGACAGCGACTAATGAAAAACTGTTTTTT. This translates into CASRTETATNEKLFF.

The sample holds many counts of this clonotype. The rearrangement joins TRBV12-3 or TRBV12-4 to TRBJ1-4; the D is unclear. The CDR3 sequence is 14 residues long. Trimming shortened V by 6 bases and J by 4 bases, and 12 bases separated the two germline ends. CDR3 DNA: TGTGCCAGCAGCAAGGAGCTCGATAATGAAAAACTGTTTTTT. Amino acids: CASSKELDNEKLFF.

This clonotype was seen many times. This chain links TRBV20-1 with TRBJ2-7; TRBD1 aligns across 7 bases. The germline V gene encodes CDR1 DFQATT and CDR2 SNEGSKA (reference sequence). The CDR3 loop spans 12 amino acids. V shed 6 bases and J 3 bases; nucleotides not matched to a gene: 5. Written as DNA, the CDR3 is TGCAGTGCAACAGGGGCGAGCTACGAGCAGTACTTC. Translated, it gives CSATGASYEQYF.

This clonotype was counted many times. The chain employs TRBV6-1 and TRBJ1-1, with D tentatively TRBD1 (6 bases). This CDR3 is 14 amino acids long. V was cut by 3 bases and J by 6 bases, with 14 bases left in between. From germline, CDR1 is MNHNS and CDR2 SASEGT. CDR3: CASSEGHEGAEAFF. CDR3 nucleotide sequence: TGTGCCAGCAGTGAGGGACATGAAGGGGCTGAAGCTTTCTTT.

This clonotype was picked up many times. The J gene is TRBJ2-7, the V gene TRBV7-2; D is unresolved. The V end lost 3 bases, the J end lost 7 bases, and 13 bases lay between the germline ends. CDR1 is SGHTA, CDR2 FQGNSA, per germline. The CDR3 has 13 residues. CDR3 DNA: TGTGCCAGCAGCTTTCCACCGCCCCGGGAGCAGTACTTC. Translation: CASSFPPPREQYF.